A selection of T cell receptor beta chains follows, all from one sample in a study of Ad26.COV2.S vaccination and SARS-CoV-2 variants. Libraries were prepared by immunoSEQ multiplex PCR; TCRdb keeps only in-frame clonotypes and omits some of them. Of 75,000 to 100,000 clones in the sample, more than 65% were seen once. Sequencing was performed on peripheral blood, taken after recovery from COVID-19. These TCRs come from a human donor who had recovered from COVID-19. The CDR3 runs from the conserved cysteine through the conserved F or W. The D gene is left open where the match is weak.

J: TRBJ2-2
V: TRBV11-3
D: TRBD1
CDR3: CASSSHGQGTGELFF

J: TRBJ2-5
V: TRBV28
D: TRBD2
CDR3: CASSPGLAGGWWETQYF

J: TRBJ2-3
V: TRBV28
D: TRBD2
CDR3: CASSRNLAGTDTQYF

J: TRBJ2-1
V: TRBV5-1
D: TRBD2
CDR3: CASSSQQASGALSYNEQFF

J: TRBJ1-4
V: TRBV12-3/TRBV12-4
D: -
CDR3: CASSPGTSEKLFF

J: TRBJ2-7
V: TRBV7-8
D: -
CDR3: CASSLRAGTYEQYF

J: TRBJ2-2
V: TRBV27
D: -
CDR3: CASSLKPSTTGELFF

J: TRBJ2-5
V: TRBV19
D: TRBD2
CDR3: CASRMSLSGRQETQYF

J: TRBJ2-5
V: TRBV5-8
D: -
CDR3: CASSLALRGSTSQYF

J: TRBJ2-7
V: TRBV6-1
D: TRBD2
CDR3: CASSEAGLGVGLANEQYF

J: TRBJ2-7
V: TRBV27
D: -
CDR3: CASSTGYEQYF

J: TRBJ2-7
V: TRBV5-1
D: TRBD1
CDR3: CASSGTGVSEQYF

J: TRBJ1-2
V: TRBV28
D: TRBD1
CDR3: CASSWIQGTYGYTF

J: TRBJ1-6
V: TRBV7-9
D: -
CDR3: CASSLDRRNNSPLHF

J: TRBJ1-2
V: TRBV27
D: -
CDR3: CASSSGILGGYTF

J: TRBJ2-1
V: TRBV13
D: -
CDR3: CASSSRRNEQFF

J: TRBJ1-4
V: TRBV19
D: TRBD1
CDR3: CASSIARGQNEKLFF

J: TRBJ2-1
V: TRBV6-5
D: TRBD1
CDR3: CASSESIGGAGEQFF

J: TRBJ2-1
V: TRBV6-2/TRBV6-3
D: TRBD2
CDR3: CASSFSGRAFEQFF

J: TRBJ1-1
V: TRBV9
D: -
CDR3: CASSVGGNAEAFF

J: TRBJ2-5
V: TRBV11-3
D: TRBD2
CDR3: CASSLMAAGEETQYF

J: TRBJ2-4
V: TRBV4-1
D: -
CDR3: CASMDGLAKNIQYF

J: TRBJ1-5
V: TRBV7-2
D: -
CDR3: CASSAWKNQPQHF

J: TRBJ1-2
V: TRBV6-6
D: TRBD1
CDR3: CASSYQGAVGYGYTF

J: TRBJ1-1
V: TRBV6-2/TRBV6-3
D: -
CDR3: CASSSWGGAVEAFF

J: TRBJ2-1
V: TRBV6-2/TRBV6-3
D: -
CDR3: CASSYAEGMDEQFF

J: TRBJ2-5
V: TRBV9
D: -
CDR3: CASSVDDGETQYF

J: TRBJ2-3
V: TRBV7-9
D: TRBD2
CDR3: CASSPLSGGKYTDTQYF

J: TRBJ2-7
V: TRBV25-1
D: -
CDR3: CASSETDLAAYEQYF

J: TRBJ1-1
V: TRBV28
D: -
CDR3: CASSLKGTPNTEAFF

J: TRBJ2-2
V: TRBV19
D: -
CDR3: CASSRGDTGELFF

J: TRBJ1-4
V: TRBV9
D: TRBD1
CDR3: CASSRGQANEKLFF

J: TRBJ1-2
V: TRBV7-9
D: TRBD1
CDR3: CASSLLRSGGDYGYTF

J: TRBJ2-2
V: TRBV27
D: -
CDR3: CASRRPGTGELFF

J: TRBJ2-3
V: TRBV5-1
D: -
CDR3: CASSLAGATVDTQYF

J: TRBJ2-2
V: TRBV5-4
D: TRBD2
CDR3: CASSLGLAGLANTGELFF

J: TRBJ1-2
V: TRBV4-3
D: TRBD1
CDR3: CASSQGVAGGIYGYTF

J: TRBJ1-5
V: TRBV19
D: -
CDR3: CASSIAEVGPGQPQHF

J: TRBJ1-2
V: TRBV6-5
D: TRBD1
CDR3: CANKTGSGCGYTF

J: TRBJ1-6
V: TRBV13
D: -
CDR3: CASSLSVGTLHF

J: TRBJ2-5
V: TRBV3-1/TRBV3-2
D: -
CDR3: CASARGIQETQYF

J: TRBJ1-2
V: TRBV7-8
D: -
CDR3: CASSGGTMISYGYTF

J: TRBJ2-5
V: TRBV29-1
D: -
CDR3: CSASQNIGGFWYF

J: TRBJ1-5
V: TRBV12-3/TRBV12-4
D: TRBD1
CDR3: CASSLTGGEPQHF

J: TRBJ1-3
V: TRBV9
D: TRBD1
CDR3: CASSPRTGFGNTIYF

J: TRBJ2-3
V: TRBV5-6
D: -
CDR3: CASSSGLNTDTQYF

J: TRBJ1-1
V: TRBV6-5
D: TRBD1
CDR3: CASTQTGGYTEAFF

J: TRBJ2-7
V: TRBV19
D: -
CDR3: CATKRDSLGHEQYF

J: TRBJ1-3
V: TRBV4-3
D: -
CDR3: CASSSTQTSGNTIYF

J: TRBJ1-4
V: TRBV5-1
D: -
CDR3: CASSLEGVPKEKLFF

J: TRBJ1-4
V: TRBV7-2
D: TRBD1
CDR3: CASSFRDRVNEKLFF

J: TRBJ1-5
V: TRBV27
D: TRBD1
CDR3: CASSLYGVGQGTVQPQHF

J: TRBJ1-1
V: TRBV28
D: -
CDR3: CASTPWVGGERSTEAFF

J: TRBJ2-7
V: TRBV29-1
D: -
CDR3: CSVGEVRLEQYF

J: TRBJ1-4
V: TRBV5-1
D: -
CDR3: CASSLDGLGEKLFF

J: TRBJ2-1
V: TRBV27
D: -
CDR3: CASSLYDEQFF

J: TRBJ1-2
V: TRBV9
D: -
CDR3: CASSVDTSWGDRFF

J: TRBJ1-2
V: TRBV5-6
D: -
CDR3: CASSLQVFYGYTF

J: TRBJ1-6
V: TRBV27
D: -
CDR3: CASTDYNSPLHF

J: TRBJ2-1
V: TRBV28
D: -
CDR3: CASIPQDGKQFF